This TCR beta chain was profiled in a study of prognosis after radiotherapy for stage I lung cancer. Across the whole study: A biologically effective dose of at least 100 Gy came via 3-5 SBRT fractions. A few patients receiving radiotherapy then developed distant metastases (median about 7 months), with around 16 showing no significant progression.

Genomic DNA yielded TCR beta CDR3, amplified by two-round multiplex PCR. Used in first-round PCR were primers specific to each TRBV and TRBJ gene. TCRdb ran MiXCR on the multiplex PCR reads and lists one entry per CDR3 protein. The sample lists 30,000 or so distinct CDR3 sequences, about 30% occurring once. The CDR3 has 17 amino acids. Germline V gives CDR1 MDHEN, CDR2 SYDVKM. The ends lost 2 bases at V and 2 bases at J; junction bases unmatched: 12. The specimen comprised PBMCs, sampled before or after stereotactic body radiation therapy (not recorded which). This TCR was sampled from a donor aged 50 or older with non-small cell lung cancer. The chain employs TRBV28 and TRBJ2-7; TRBD2 matches 7 bases. Here the CDR3 reads CASSLGAGDAAAYEQYF. The CDR3, as DNA: TGTGCCAGCAGTTTAGGGGCGGGAGACGCGGCCGCCTACGAGCAGTACTTC.